Below are 16 T cell receptor beta chains sequenced from a single sample in a study of shared clonotypes between healthy human individuals. Measured with immunoSEQ multiplex PCR; TCRdb has only the in-frame clones, and not every one. Among hundreds of thousands of clones listed, roughly 94% were seen once. Cells designated naive CD8 were CD45RO-negative and were positively selected for CCR7, with terminally differentiated effector memory CD45RA+ cells excluded. The sequenced sample was naive CD8+ T cells sorted from blood. The receptors derive from a man under 40 in good health.

The gene calls are TRBV7-9 and TRBJ2-4, with D unresolved. Trimming cost V 5 bases and J 1 base, with 6 bases left between them. Germline lookup yields CDR1 SEHNR and CDR2 FQNEAQ (reference sequence). The CDR3 is 13 amino acids. CDR3 region: CASSLEAKNIQYF. In nucleotides, the CDR3 is TGTGCCAGCAGCCTGGAGGCCAAAAACATTCAGTACTTC.

This clone showed up just once. This chain joins TRBV6-6 and TRBJ2-1; unclear D gene. CDR3 length equals 12 residues. CDR1 is MNHNY and CDR2 is SVGAGI in the germline V gene (reference sequence). Trimming removed 2 bases at V and 10 bases at J, with 9 bases between. The CDR3 nucleotides read TGTGCCAGCAGTTACGGGAATTACGAGCAGTTCTTC. Encoded protein: CASSYGNYEQFF.

A single count supports this clone. The rearrangement joins TRBV28 to TRBJ2-1; 9 bases map to TRBD2. Looked up from germline, CDR1 is MDHEN and CDR2 is SYDVKM. This CDR3 has 16 residues. V lost 7 bases, J lost 4 bases, and 11 bases stayed unmatched. The CDR3 DNA reads TGTGCCAGCAAGAGATCTGTAGCGGGAGCTTACAATGAGCAGTTCTTC. Translated, it gives CASKRSVAGAYNEQFF.

This chain connects TRBV5-4 to TRBJ2-1; D remains unclear. This CDR3 region has 16 residues. The germline V and J ends were trimmed by 1 base and 8 bases, with 19 bases remaining between them. CDR1 and CDR2 from the germline V gene are SGHNT and YYREEE (reference sequence). The CDR3: CASSLPDAQAGYEQFF. The CDR3 DNA sequence: TGTGCCAGCAGCTTGCCGGACGCCCAAGCTGGATATGAGCAGTTCTTC.

V is TRBV5-1 and J is TRBJ2-7; 10 bases fit TRBD1. The germline V gene has CDR1 SGHRS and CDR2 YFSETQ. Losses at the gene ends were 3 bases for V and 1 base for J; bases not matched to a gene: 7. This CDR3 is built from 16 residues. The CDR3 sequence is CASSSRGQGISYEQYF. CDR3 DNA: TGCGCCAGCAGCTCTCGGGGACAGGGGATTTCCTACGAGCAGTACTTC.

With respect to this clone: The junction shows a germline mismatch at one end, possibly a read error. The chain is built from TRBV7-8 and TRBJ1-5; D not resolved. The CDR3 loop spans 18 amino acids. CDR1 is SGHVS, CDR2 FQNEAQ, per germline. This chain's CDR3 is CASSLAFGLTDSNQPQHF. The CDR3 nucleotides are TGTGCCAGCAGCCTAGCTTTCGGGCTGACGGATAGCAATCAGCCCCAGCATTTT.

The J gene is TRBJ2-3, the V gene TRBV7-8; D uncertain. Trimming took 11 bases from V and 5 from J, leaving 23 bases between them. Germline lookup yields CDR1 SGHVS and CDR2 FQNEAQ. CDR3 length equals 15 residues. The CDR3 reads CAGDVVEIKEDTQYF. The CDR3 DNA reads TGTGCCGGCGACGTGGTGGAAATAAAAGAAGATACGCAGTATTTT. The full variable domain, completed using reference TRBV7-8 and TRBJ2-3, is GAGVSQSPRYKVAKRGQDVALRCDPISGHVSLFWYQQALGQGPEFLTYFQNEAQLDKSGLPSDRFFAERPEGSVSTLKIQRTQQEDSAVYLCAGDVVEIKEDTQYFGPGTRLTVL.

The table lists this clone with a count of one. V usage is TRBV15 and J usage is TRBJ2-5; 7 positions agree with TRBD1. The CDR3 contains 15 residues. The V gene end was trimmed by 3 bases and the J gene end by 5 bases; junction bases not matched to a gene: 9. Germline V gene data show CDR1 as LNHNV and CDR2 as YYDKDF (reference sequence). The CDR3 bases are TGTGCCACCAGCAGTCGTATAGGGGGCTTGGAGACCCAGTACTTC. This encodes CATSSRIGGLETQYF.

The rearrangement uses TRBV9 and TRBJ2-1; 10 positions match TRBD2. The J segment lost 9 bases and the V segment lost 6 bases, leaving 18 bases of the junction unmatched. The CDR3 is made up of 17 amino acids. Germline assignment: CDR1 SGDLS and CDR2 YYNGEE. The CDR3 spells CASTSLEASGSFTEQFF. The CDR3 region has the DNA TGTGCCAGCACCTCTCTGGAGGCTAGCGGGAGTTTTACTGAGCAGTTCTTC.

J is TRBJ2-2 and V is TRBV5-1; 9 bases align to TRBD1. Germline V gene lookup returns CDR1 SGHRS and CDR2 YFSETQ. The CDR3 consists of 17 residues. V lost 4 bases, J lost 6 bases, and 13 bases stayed unmatched. The CDR3 loop reads CASSTTFRDRVSGELFF. DNA of the CDR3: TGCGCCAGCAGCACAACCTTCCGGGACAGGGTGTCCGGGGAGCTGTTTTTT.

The chain uses TRBV28 and TRBJ2-7; TRBD1 matches 9 bases. The germline V gene encodes CDR1 MDHEN and CDR2 SYDVKM. V dropped 7 bases and J dropped 5; count of bases not matched to a gene: 18. The CDR3 is 17 amino acids. CDR3: CASMASGTGFFFDEQYF. The CDR3 DNA follows: TGTGCCAGCATGGCCTCCGGGACAGGGTTTTTCTTCGACGAGCAGTACTTC.

CDR3 sequence: CSAVEGVGYTF. CDR3 coding DNA: TGCAGTGCTGTAGAGGGCGTGGGCTACACCTTC. This rearrangement joins TRBV20-1 to TRBJ1-2; D is ambiguous. Trimming stripped 5 bases from V and 8 bases from J, with 12 bases between. CDR3 length equals 11 residues. Germline-derived CDR1 and CDR2 are DFQATT and SNEGSKA (reference sequence).

This clone was detected only once. V is TRBV10-3 and J is TRBJ2-7; possibly TRBD1 or TRBD2 for D (6 bases each). This CDR3 contains 20 residues. The germline V and J ends were trimmed by 5 bases and 6 bases, with 35 bases remaining between them. Germline V gene sequence: CDR1 ENHRY, CDR2 SYGVKD. The CDR3 spells CAISNLFRDTGGTPYSEQYF. The CDR3 DNA reads as TGTGCCATCAGTAACCTCTTCCGGGACACTGGGGGGACGCCTTACAGCGAGCAGTACTTC.

The V and J genes are TRBV7-9 and TRBJ2-1; possible D gene TRBD2, 6 bases. CDR1 and CDR2 (germline): SEHNR, FQNEAQ (reference sequence). Trimming left V 0 bases short and J 8 bases short, with 11 bases between. This CDR3 spans 14 amino acids. CDR3 sequence reads: CASSLASREYEQFF. The CDR3 coding sequence is TGTGCCAGCAGCTTAGCATCCCGGGAGTATGAGCAGTTCTTC.

The chain employs TRBV27 and TRBJ2-7, with D perhaps matching TRBD2 (5 bases). The CDR3 contains 13 residues. V lost 5 bases and J lost 5, with 13 bases in between. Germline assignment: CDR1 MNHEY and CDR2 SMNVEV (reference sequence). Here the CDR3 reads CASSRTSLNEQYF. The CDR3 DNA reads TGTGCCAGCAGTAGAACTAGTCTCAACGAGCAGTACTTC.

The rearrangement joins TRBV7-2 to TRBJ2-1; either TRBD1 or TRBD2 may supply D (5 bases each). Germline values: CDR1 SGHTA, CDR2 FQGNSA. The CDR3 totals 18 residues. Trimming shortened V by 2 bases and J by 4 bases, and 21 bases separated the two germline ends. CDR3 sequence reads: CASSLPRDGREGYNEQFF. The CDR3 bases are TGTGCCAGCAGCTTACCGAGGGACGGTAGAGAAGGATACAATGAGCAGTTCTTC.